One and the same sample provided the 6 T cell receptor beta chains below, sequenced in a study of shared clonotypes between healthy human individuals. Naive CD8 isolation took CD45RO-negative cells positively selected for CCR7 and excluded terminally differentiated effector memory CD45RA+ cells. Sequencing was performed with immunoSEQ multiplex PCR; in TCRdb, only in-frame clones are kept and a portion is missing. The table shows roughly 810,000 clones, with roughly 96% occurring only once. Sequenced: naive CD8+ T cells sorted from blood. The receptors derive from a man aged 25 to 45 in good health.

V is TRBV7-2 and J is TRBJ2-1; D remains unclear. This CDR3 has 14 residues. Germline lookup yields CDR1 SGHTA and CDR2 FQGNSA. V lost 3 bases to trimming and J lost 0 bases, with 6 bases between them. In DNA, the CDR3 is TGTGCCAGCAGCTTCCGTAGCTCCTACAATGAGCAGTTCTTC. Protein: CASSFRSSYNEQFF.

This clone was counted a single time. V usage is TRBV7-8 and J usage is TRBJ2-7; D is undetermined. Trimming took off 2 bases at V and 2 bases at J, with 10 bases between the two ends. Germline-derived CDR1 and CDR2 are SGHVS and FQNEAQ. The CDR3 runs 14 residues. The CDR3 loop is CASSLMGRTYEQYF. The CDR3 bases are TGTGCCAGCAGCTTAATGGGCAGGACCTACGAGCAGTACTTC.

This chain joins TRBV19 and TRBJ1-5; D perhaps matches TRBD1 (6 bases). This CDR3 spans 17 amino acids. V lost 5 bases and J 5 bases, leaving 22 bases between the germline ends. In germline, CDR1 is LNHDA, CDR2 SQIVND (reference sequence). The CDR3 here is CASSQDPGHNYYQPQHF. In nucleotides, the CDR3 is TGTGCCAGTAGTCAAGATCCGGGACACAACTACTATCAGCCCCAGCATTTT. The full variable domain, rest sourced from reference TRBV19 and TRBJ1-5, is DGGITQSPKYLFRKEGQNVTLSCEQNLNHDAMYWYRQDPGQGLRLIYYSQIVNDFQKGDIAEGYSVSREKKESFPLTVTSAQKNPTAFYLCASSQDPGHNYYQPQHFGDGTRLSIL.

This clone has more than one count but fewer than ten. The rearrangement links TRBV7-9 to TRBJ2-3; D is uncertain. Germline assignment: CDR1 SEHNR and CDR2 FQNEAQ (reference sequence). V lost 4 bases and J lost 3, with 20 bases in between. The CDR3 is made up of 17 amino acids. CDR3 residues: CASSSQEVFRETDTQYF. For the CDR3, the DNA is TGTGCCAGCAGCTCCCAGGAAGTTTTCCGAGAGACAGATACGCAGTATTTT. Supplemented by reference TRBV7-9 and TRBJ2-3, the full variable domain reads DTGVSQNPRHKITKRGQNVTFRCDPISEHNRLYWYRQTLGQGPEFLTYFQNEAQLEKSRLLSDRFSAERPKGSFSTLEIQRTEQGDSAMYLCASSSQEVFRETDTQYFGPGTRLTVL.

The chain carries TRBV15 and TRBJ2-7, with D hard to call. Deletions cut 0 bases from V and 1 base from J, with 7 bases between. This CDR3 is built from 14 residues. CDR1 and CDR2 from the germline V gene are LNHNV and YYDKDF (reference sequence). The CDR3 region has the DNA TGTGCCACCAGCAGAGAGCTCGCTTCCTACGAGCAGTACTTC. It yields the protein CATSRELASYEQYF.

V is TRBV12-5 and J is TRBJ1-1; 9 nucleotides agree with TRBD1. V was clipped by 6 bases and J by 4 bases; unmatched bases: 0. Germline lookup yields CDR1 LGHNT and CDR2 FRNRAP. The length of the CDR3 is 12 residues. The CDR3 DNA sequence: TGTGCTAGTGGACAGGGGGCCACTGAAGCTTTCTTT. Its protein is CASGQGATEAFF.